Presented here are 29 T cell receptor beta chains from one specimen sequenced in a study of T cell responses to AZD1222 COVID-19 vaccine. The assay was immunoSEQ multiplex PCR, and TCRdb's table has in-frame clones only and misses some. The table includes approximately 140,000 clones, about 90% detected once. Sample: peripheral blood, taken 28 days after the second dose of the MenACWY control vaccine. These receptors all come from an adult who received the MenACWY meningococcal vaccine as a control.

The CDR3 DNA reads as TGTGCCAGCAGCTTTGGACGGCCAGGGAGGCCAGATACGCAGTATTTT. Translated, it gives CASSFGRPGRPDTQYF. The J gene is TRBJ2-3, the V gene TRBV7-9; D may be TRBD2 (6 bases). The V end was cut by 3 bases, the J end by 4 bases, with 17 bases between. CDR1 and CDR2 from the germline V gene are SEHNR and FQNEAQ (reference sequence). The CDR3 has 16 amino acids.

The chain uses TRBV5-6 and TRBJ1-2; D perhaps matches TRBD1 (5 bases). Germline V gene data show CDR1 as SGHDT and CDR2 as YYEEEE. CDR3 length: 14 residues. The V and J ends lost 0 bases and 5 bases respectively, with 11 bases between them. CDR3 protein: CASSLAGIRYGYTF. DNA of the CDR3: TGTGCCAGCAGCTTGGCAGGGATTAGGTATGGCTACACCTTC. The variable domain in full, with the rest retrieved from reference TRBV5-6 and TRBJ1-2, is DAGVTQSPTHLIKTRGQQVTLRCSPKSGHDTVSWYQQALGQGPQFIFQYYEEEERQRGNFPDRFSGHQFPNYSSELNVNALLLGDSALYLCASSLAGIRYGYTFGSGTRLTVV.

The chain employs TRBV6-5 and TRBJ2-5; D is unresolved. Trimming removed 0 bases from V and 2 bases from J, with 10 bases in between. Germline CDR1 reads MNHEY; CDR2 reads SVGAGI. This CDR3 contains 15 residues. The CDR3 reads CASSYSRLTQETQYF. The CDR3 DNA is TGTGCCAGCAGTTACTCGAGGCTAACGCAAGAGACCCAGTACTTC.

The chain joins TRBV6-1 to TRBJ2-3, with a tentative D call TRBD1 (5 bases). This CDR3 has 14 amino acids. Trimming took off 3 bases at V and 6 bases at J, with 13 bases between the two ends. Germline V gene lookup returns CDR1 MNHNS and CDR2 SASEGT. CDR3 residues: CASSDRDGKDTQYF. The CDR3 coding sequence is TGTGCCAGCAGTGACAGGGATGGAAAGGATACGCAGTATTTT.

Only one count was recorded for this clone. This rearrangement joins TRBV11-2 to TRBJ2-1, with a weak D call TRBD2 (6 bases). The V and J ends lost 5 bases and 9 bases respectively, with 20 bases between them. The germline CDR1 and CDR2 sequences are SGHAT and FQNNGV. The CDR3 has 15 amino acids. CDR3 in DNA: TGTGCCAGCAGCCGAAGCGGGTTGTTCGGAACTGAGCAGTTCTTC. Its protein product is CASSRSGLFGTEQFF.

V is TRBV28 and J is TRBJ2-1; 9 nucleotides line up with TRBD2. The ends lost 5 bases at V and 3 bases at J; junction bases unmatched: 17. The CDR3 extends over 19 amino acids. The germline V gene has CDR1 MDHEN and CDR2 SYDVKM. Here the CDR3 DNA reads TGTGCCAGCAGTGCCTCCACGGGACTAGCTACCGTTGGCTACAATGAGCAGTTCTTC. It codes for CASSASTGLATVGYNEQFF.

This clone appeared a few times. Different DNA sequences within this sample yield the same CDR3. This sequence joins TRBV28 and TRBJ1-1, with D maybe TRBD1 (5 bases). V was pared by 3 bases and J by 2 bases, with 10 bases between. Per the germline V gene, CDR1 is MDHEN and CDR2 is SYDVKM. CDR3 length: 14 amino acids. The CDR3 region is CASSLAGSNTEAFF. CDR3 sequence (DNA): TGTGCCAGCAGTTTGGCAGGGTCTAACACTGAAGCTTTCTTT.

V gene TRBV2 combines with J gene TRBJ1-5; 10 nucleotides match TRBD1. The J segment lost 4 bases and the V segment lost 2 bases, leaving 2 bases of the junction unmatched. The germline gives CDR1 SNHLY, CDR2 FYNNEI. CDR3 length equals 15 residues. CDR3 bases: TGTGCCAGCAGTGAAATGGGACAGGGGAATCAGCCCCAGCATTTT. Protein: CASSEMGQGNQPQHF.

This rearrangement joins TRBV11-2 to TRBJ1-2; D not certain. The CDR3 runs 14 residues. From germline, CDR1 is SGHAT and CDR2 FQNNGV. Trimming took 5 bases from V and 4 from J, leaving 14 bases between them. The DNA of the CDR3 is TGTGCCAGCAGCATCGGTGATCAGACCTATGGCTACACCTTC. It encodes CASSIGDQTYGYTF.

This chain links TRBV4-3 with TRBJ2-7, with D uncertain. The germline CDR1 and CDR2 sequences are LGHNA and YSLEER. V gave up 0 bases and J gave up 7 bases, with 10 bases separating them. The CDR3 has 13 residues. The CDR3 sequence is CASSQDTGREQYF. CDR3 sequence (DNA): TGCGCCAGCAGCCAAGATACCGGTCGAGAGCAGTACTTC.

The CDR3 sequence is CASSSLRGLNEKLFF. In nucleotides, the CDR3 is TGTGCCAGCAGCTCTCTCAGGGGTCTTAATGAAAAACTGTTTTTT. The chain employs TRBV7-9 and TRBJ1-4, with D perhaps TRBD1 (6 bases). CDR1 and CDR2 (germline): SEHNR, FQNEAQ (reference sequence). The V gene lost 4 bases and the J gene lost 4 bases, with 13 bases spanning the gap. CDR3 length equals 15 residues.

The sample holds one count of this clone. The same CDR3 is also encoded by other DNA sequences in this sample. The rearrangement joins TRBV5-1 to TRBJ2-7, with D hard to call. V gave up 2 bases and J gave up 3 bases, with 3 bases separating them. This CDR3 is 11 amino acids long. Germline assignment: CDR1 SGHRS and CDR2 YFSETQ. CDR3 protein: CASSLGYEQYF. CDR3 in DNA: TGCGCCAGCAGCTTAGGCTACGAGCAGTACTTC.

This clone came up a few times. The gene calls are TRBV7-5 and TRBJ1-2. TRBV7-5 is reported as a pseudogene. The CDR3 contains 14 residues. The CDR3 is CARSLGGSNYGYTF. The DNA for the CDR3 is TGTGCCAGAAGCTTAGGGGGGTCTAACTATGGCTACACCTTC.

V gene TRBV23-1 combines with J gene TRBJ1-2, with a tentative D call TRBD1 (6 bases). TRBV23-1 is known as an ORF, though its function is uncertain. V was pared by 6 bases and J by 12 bases, with 8 bases between. The length of the CDR3 is 9 residues. CDR3 coding DNA: TGCGCCAGCAGCCCAGGGGACACCTTC. Protein sequence: CASSPGDTF.

The rearrangement links TRBV7-9 to TRBJ2-5, with D unresolved. Germline V lookup: CDR1 SEHNR, CDR2 FQNEAQ (reference sequence). CDR3 length: 14 residues. V lost 6 bases and J lost 0, with 11 bases in between. The CDR3 protein is CASSSAAYQETQYF. The CDR3, as DNA: TGTGCCAGCAGTTCAGCCGCGTACCAAGAGACCCAGTACTTC.

The chain couples TRBV11-3 to TRBJ2-1; 9 bases line up with TRBD2. V shed 0 bases and J 8 bases; nucleotides not matched to a gene: 8. The CDR3 has 16 amino acids. Germline CDR1 reads SGHNT; CDR2 reads YENEEA. As DNA, the CDR3 is TGTGCCAGCAGCTTAGATTCCCTAGCGGGAACCGATGAGCAGTTCTTC. It is translated as CASSLDSLAGTDEQFF.

The rearrangement links TRBV20-1 to TRBJ2-7; D gene unclear. Deletions cut 5 bases from V and 1 base from J, with 3 bases between. The germline CDR1 and CDR2 sequences are DFQATT and SNEGSKA (reference sequence). CDR3 length equals 10 residues. CDR3 residues: CSAASYEQYF. DNA for the CDR3: TGCAGTGCTGCATCCTACGAGCAGTACTTC.

The V and J genes are TRBV7-2 and TRBJ2-1; the match to TRBD2 covers 7 bases. The CDR3 sequence is 15 residues long. Trimming removed 4 bases from V and 6 bases from J; junction bases left unmatched: 9. Germline assignment: CDR1 SGHTA and CDR2 FQGNSA. CDR3 in amino acids: CASSSYGGSGNEQFF. The CDR3, as DNA: TGTGCCAGCAGCTCCTATGGCGGGAGTGGCAATGAGCAGTTCTTC.

CDR3 sequence reads: CASTSGTSSYNEQFF. In DNA, the CDR3 is TGTGCCAGCACCTCCGGGACTAGCTCCTACAATGAGCAGTTCTTC. The chain links TRBV5-8 to TRBJ2-1, with 8 positions matching TRBD2. CDR1 is SGHTS, CDR2 YDEGEE, per germline. The CDR3 has 15 residues. Trimming cost V 6 bases and J 0 bases; bases outside gene matches: 5.

The rearrangement uses TRBV6-1 and TRBJ1-2; D gene ambiguous. Trimming removed 3 bases from V and 4 bases from J, with 6 bases in between. The V gene's germline CDR1 is MNHNS and CDR2 SASEGT. This CDR3 has 12 amino acids. CDR3 sequence: CASSEPGYGYTF. The CDR3 DNA follows: TGTGCCAGCAGTGAGCCAGGCTATGGCTACACCTTC.

The gene calls are TRBV7-3 and TRBJ2-3, with 12 bases matching TRBD2. CDR3 length equals 17 residues. V lost 4 bases, J lost 6 bases, and 11 bases stayed unmatched. Germline V gene data show CDR1 as SGHTA and CDR2 as FQGTGA. The DNA for the CDR3 is TGTGCCAGCAGCTCCACAGCGCTAGCGGGGGGGCGCGATACGCAGTATTTT. It translates to CASSSTALAGGRDTQYF.

The J gene is TRBJ2-7, the V gene TRBV5-1, with 9 bases that match TRBD1. V was clipped by 0 bases and J by 2 bases; unmatched bases: 0. CDR1 and CDR2 (germline): SGHRS, YFSETQ. The CDR3 is 14 residues long. The CDR3 sequence: CASSLGTGAYEQYF. DNA of the CDR3: TGCGCCAGCAGCTTGGGGACAGGGGCCTACGAGCAGTACTTC.

J is TRBJ1-5 and V is TRBV10-3; 10 nucleotides line up with TRBD1. Unmatched junction bases numbered 4, after V lost 7 bases and J lost 4 bases. This CDR3 comprises 14 residues. The V gene's germline CDR1 is ENHRY and CDR2 SYGVKD. This chain's CDR3 is CAIKPGQGNQPQHF. The DNA of the CDR3 is TGTGCCATCAAACCGGGACAGGGGAATCAGCCCCAGCATTTT.

The chain is built from TRBV2 and TRBJ2-5; D might be TRBD1 or TRBD2, each matching 6 bases. The CDR3 contains 14 residues. V was cut by 7 bases and J by 5 bases, with 17 bases left in between. The germline CDR1 and CDR2 sequences are SNHLY and FYNNEI. CDR3 DNA: TGTGCCAGCATGAGTGGGGGGCCGGGGGAGACCCAGTACTTC. Encoded protein: CASMSGGPGETQYF.

The chain links TRBV28 to TRBJ1-1; TRBD1 aligns across 10 bases. Germline CDR1 is MDHEN and CDR2 is SYDVKM. Germline trimming cut 4 bases from V and 1 base from J; bases unmatched to any gene: 12. CDR3 size: 18 residues. Here the CDR3 reads CASSSYQWDRGQNTEAFF. The CDR3, as DNA: TGTGCCAGCAGTTCCTATCAATGGGACAGGGGACAGAACACTGAAGCTTTCTTT.

The chain recombines TRBV4-3 with TRBJ2-7; 12 positions agree with TRBD1. The ends lost 0 bases at V and 6 bases at J; junction bases unmatched: 6. This CDR3 region has 16 residues. In germline, CDR1 is LGHNA, CDR2 YSLEER. As DNA, the CDR3 is TGCGCCAGCAGCCAAGAGCCGGGACAGGGGGCGAGCGAGCAGTACTTC. This sequence encodes CASSQEPGQGASEQYF.

This chain uses TRBV7-8 with TRBJ1-2; perhaps TRBD1 as D (5 bases). V lost 0 bases to trimming and J lost 4 bases, with 9 bases between them. This CDR3 has 14 residues. Germline V gene sequence: CDR1 SGHVS, CDR2 FQNEAQ. For the CDR3, the DNA is TGTGCCAGCAGCTTAGCGCGGGGGAGCTATGGCTACACCTTC. Translation: CASSLARGSYGYTF.

This clone occurred once. This chain uses TRBV19 with TRBJ1-4; 9 bases map to TRBD1. The V and J ends lost 5 bases and 2 bases, in that order; junction bases with no gene match: 3. Germline CDR1 is LNHDA and CDR2 is SQIVND (reference sequence). The CDR3 has 15 amino acids. This CDR3 is CASSGDRGTNEKLFF. CDR3 DNA sequence: TGTGCCAGTAGTGGAGACAGGGGGACTAATGAAAAACTGTTTTTT.

The rearrangement joins TRBV19 to TRBJ2-2; 9 positions agree with TRBD1. This CDR3 spans 16 amino acids. V was pared by 4 bases and J by 6 bases, with 9 bases of the junction left unmatched. In germline, CDR1 is LNHDA, CDR2 SQIVND (reference sequence). CDR3 sequence: CASSRTGTGSSGELFF. The CDR3 nucleotides read TGTGCCAGTAGTAGAACCGGGACAGGGTCGTCCGGGGAGCTGTTTTTT.